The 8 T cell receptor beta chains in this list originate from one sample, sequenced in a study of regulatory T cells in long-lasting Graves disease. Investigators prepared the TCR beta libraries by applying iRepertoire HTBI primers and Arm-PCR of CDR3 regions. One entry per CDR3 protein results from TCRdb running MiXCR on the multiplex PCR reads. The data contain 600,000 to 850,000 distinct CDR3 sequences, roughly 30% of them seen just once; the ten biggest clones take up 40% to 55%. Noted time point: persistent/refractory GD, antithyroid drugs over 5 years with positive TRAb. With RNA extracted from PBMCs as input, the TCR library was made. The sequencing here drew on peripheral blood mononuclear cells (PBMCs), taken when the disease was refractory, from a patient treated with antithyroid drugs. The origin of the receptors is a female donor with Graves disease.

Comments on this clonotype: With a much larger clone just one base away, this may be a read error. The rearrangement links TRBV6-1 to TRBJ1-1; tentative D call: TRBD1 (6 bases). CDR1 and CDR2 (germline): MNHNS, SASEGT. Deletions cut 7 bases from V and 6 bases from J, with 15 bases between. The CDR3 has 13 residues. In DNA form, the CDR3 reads TGTGCCAGCATTCCCCAGGGGAGGCCTGAAGCTTTCTTT. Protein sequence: CASIPQGRPEAFF.

CDR3 nucleotides: TGTGCCAGCAGAAAGTCGACAGGTTTCACCCCTGAAGCTTTCTTT. Translation: CASRKSTGFTPEAFF. This chain links TRBV7-9 with TRBJ1-1; the D gene is possibly TRBD1 (6 bases). Trimming pared 6 bases from V and 6 bases from J, leaving 20 bases between. Germline values: CDR1 SEHNR, CDR2 FQNEAQ (reference sequence). The CDR3 spans 15 residues.

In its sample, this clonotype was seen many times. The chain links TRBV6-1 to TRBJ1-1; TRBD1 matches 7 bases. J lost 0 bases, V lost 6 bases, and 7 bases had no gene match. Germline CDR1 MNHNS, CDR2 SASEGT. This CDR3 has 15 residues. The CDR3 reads CASSGQAYMNTEAFF. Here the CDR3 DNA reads TGTGCCAGCAGCGGACAGGCCTACATGAACACTGAAGCTTTCTTT.

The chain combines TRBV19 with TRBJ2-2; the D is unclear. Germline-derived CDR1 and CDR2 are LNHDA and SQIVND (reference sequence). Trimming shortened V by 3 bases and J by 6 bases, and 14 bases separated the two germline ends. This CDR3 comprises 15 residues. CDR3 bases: TGTGCCAGTAGTATTCTAGGCATACAAGCCGGGGAGCTGTTTTTT. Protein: CASSILGIQAGELFF.

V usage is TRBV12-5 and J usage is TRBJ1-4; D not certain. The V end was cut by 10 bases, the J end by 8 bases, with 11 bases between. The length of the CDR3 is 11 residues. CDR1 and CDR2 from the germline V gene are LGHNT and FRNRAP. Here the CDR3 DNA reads TGTGCTATACCTAAAACGGAAAAACTGTTTTTT. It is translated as CAIPKTEKLFF. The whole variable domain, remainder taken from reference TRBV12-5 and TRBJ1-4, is DARVTQTPRHKVTEMGQEVTMRCQPILGHNTVFWYRQTMMQGLELLAYFRNRAPLDDSGMPKDRFSAEMPDATLATLKIQPSEPRDSAVYFCAIPKTEKLFFGSGTQLSVL.

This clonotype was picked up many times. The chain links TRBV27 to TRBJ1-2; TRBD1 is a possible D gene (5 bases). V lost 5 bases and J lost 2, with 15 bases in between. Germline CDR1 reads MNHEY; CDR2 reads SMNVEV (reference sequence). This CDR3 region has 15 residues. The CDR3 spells CASSDRVGDNYGYTF. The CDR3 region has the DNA TGTGCCAGCAGTGACCGGGTGGGGGACAACTATGGCTACACCTTC.

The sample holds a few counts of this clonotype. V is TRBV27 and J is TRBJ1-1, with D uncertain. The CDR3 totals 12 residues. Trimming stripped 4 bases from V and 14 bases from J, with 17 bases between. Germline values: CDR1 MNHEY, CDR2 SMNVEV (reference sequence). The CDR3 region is CASSSSVGTQFF. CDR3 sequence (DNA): TGTGCCAGCAGTTCGAGTGTAGGAACTCAATTCTTT.

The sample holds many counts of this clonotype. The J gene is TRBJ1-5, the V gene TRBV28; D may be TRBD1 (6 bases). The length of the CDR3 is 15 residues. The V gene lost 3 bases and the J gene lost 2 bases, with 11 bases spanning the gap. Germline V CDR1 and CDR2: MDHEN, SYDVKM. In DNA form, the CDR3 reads TGTGCCAGCAGTTTGGGGGCGGTGGGCAATCAGCCCCAGCATTTT. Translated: CASSLGAVGNQPQHF.